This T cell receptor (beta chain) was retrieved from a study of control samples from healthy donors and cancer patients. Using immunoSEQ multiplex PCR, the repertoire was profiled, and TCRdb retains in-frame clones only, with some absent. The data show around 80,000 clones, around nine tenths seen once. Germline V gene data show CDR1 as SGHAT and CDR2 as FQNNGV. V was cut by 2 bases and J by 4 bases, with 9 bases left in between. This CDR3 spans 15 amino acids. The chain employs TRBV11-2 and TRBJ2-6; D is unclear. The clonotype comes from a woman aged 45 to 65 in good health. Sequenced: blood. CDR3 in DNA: TGTGCCAGCAGCTTATTGGGGTCCGGGGCCAACGTCCTGACTTTC. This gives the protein CASSLLGSGANVLTF.